The rows below give T cell receptor beta chains drawn from one sample of a study of cytomegalovirus exposure and HLA in healthy donors. The method was immunoSEQ multiplex PCR; TCRdb's version includes in-frame clones alone and lacks a portion of them. The sample carries about 76,000 clones, roughly 85% recorded once. The sequenced material came from PBMCs. All receptors derive from a man aged 25-45 years in good health and CMV-seronegative. The CDR3 runs from the conserved cysteine through the conserved F or W. A D gene is named only where the DNA matches it firmly. The size field is filled for only some rows; it gives once, few, many or a size class.

CDR3 length,J gene,V gene,D gene,clone size,CDR3 protein,CDR3 DNA
15,TRBJ2-1,TRBV4-1,-,-,CASSQSRAPYNEQFF,TGCGCCAGCAGCCAATCCAGGGCTCCGTACAATGAGCAGTTCTTC
14,TRBJ1-2,TRBV6-1,-,-,CASSETVSGYGYTF,TGTGCCAGCAGCGAGACAGTCTCTGGCTATGGCTACACCTTC
12,TRBJ2-7,TRBV5-1,-,-,CASRDRYYEQYF,TGCGCCAGCAGGGACAGATACTACGAGCAGTACTTC
14,TRBJ1-2,TRBV18,-,-,CASSPPPGKVGYTF,TGTGCCAGCTCACCACCCCCAGGGAAGGTTGGCTACACCTTC
13,TRBJ2-5,TRBV11-3,-,-,CASSPSGVETQYF,TGTGCCAGCAGCCCGTCCGGGGTGGAGACCCAGTACTTC
16,TRBJ2-5,TRBV7-2,-,-,CASSWPVGGDTETQYF,TGTGCCAGCAGCTGGCCAGTCGGGGGAGATACGGAGACCCAGTACTTC
14,TRBJ2-5,TRBV30,-,-,CAWRGGSNQETQYF,TGTGCCTGGAGGGGAGGCAGTAACCAAGAGACCCAGTACTTC
14,TRBJ2-7,TRBV7-2,TRBD1,few,CASSYGTGVGEQYF,TGTGCCAGCAGTTACGGGACAGGGGTGGGCGAGCAGTACTTC
15,TRBJ2-5,TRBV5-1,TRBD1,-,CASRAAGTGKETQYF,TGCGCCAGCAGGGCCGCCGGGACAGGGAAAGAGACCCAGTACTTC
17,TRBJ1-4,TRBV5-6,TRBD1,-,CASSLLPGQGGNEKLFF,TGTGCCAGCAGCCTCCTCCCCGGACAGGGAGGTAATGAAAAACTGTTTTTT
13,TRBJ2-1,TRBV27,-,-,CASSFRGGNEQFF,TGTGCCAGCAGTTTCAGGGGTGGGAATGAGCAGTTCTTC
15,TRBJ2-2,TRBV25-1,TRBD2,-,CASSELSSGTGELFF,TGTGCCAGCAGTGAATTGTCTAGCGGGACCGGGGAGCTGTTTTTT
14,TRBJ2-7,TRBV19,TRBD1,-,CASSRWGQAYEQYF,TGTGCCAGTAGTCGGTGGGGACAGGCGTACGAGCAGTACTTC
13,TRBJ2-5,TRBV5-4,-,once,CASSQGLEETQYF,TGTGCCAGCAGCCAGGGACTGGAAGAGACCCAGTACTTC
15,TRBJ2-7,TRBV6-5,-,-,CPSSYFQGTAYEQYF,TGTCCCAGCAGTTACTTCCAGGGCACCGCCTACGAGCAGTACTTC
16,TRBJ1-3,TRBV4-2,-,-,CASSQDSGSSGNTIYF,TGTGCCAGCAGCCAAGATAGCGGGTCCTCTGGAAACACCATATATTTT
13,TRBJ2-7,TRBV25-1,-,-,CASRTENSYEQYF,TGTGCCAGCCGGACAGAGAACTCCTACGAGCAGTACTTC
12,TRBJ1-2,TRBV7-2,-,-,CASSLKRGGYTF,TGTGCCAGCAGCTTAAAGAGGGGGGGCTACACCTTC
16,TRBJ1-5,TRBV6-1,-,-,CASSEPRTDSNQPQHF,TGTGCCAGCAGTGAACCCCGGACAGATAGCAATCAGCCCCAGCATTTT
14,TRBJ2-1,TRBV5-1,-,-,CASSPQSSYNEQFF,TGCGCCAGCAGCCCACAGAGCTCCTACAATGAGCAGTTCTTC
15,TRBJ1-2,TRBV7-2,TRBD1,-,CASSLGGTGVRGYTF,TGTGCCAGCAGCTTAGGTGGGACAGGGGTGCGTGGCTACACCTTC
14,TRBJ1-2,TRBV6-5,TRBD1,-,CASSYTQGADGYTF,TGTGCCAGCAGTTACACACAGGGGGCTGATGGCTACACCTTC
15,TRBJ2-7,TRBV15,-,-,CATSFSASPFYEQYF,TGTGCCACCAGTTTCTCCGCCAGTCCCTTCTACGAGCAGTACTTC
15,TRBJ1-5,TRBV9,-,-,CASSQAPDSNQPQHF,TGTGCCAGCAGCCAGGCACCGGATAGCAATCAGCCCCAGCATTTT
19,TRBJ2-6,TRBV7-8,-,-,CASSLISEGKGPGANVLTF,TGTGCCAGCAGCTTAATATCTGAGGGCAAGGGCCCTGGGGCCAACGTCCTGACTTTC
14,TRBJ1-2,TRBV11-2,TRBD1,-,CASRPGQGNYGYTF,TGTGCCAGCAGACCAGGACAGGGGAACTATGGCTACACCTTC
15,TRBJ2-1,TRBV19,-,-,CASSIESSIANEQFF,TGTGCCAGTAGTATAGAGTCTAGCATCGCCAATGAGCAGTTCTTC
15,TRBJ1-5,TRBV4-2,-,-,CSSSPSIESNQPQHF,TGTTCCAGCAGCCCATCAATCGAGTCGAATCAGCCCCAGCATTTT
15,TRBJ2-1,TRBV7-9,-,-,CASSFLATSLNEQFF,TGTGCCAGCAGCTTCTTAGCGACGTCCCTAAATGAGCAGTTCTTC
11,TRBJ2-1,TRBV28,-,medium-sized,CASSSYNEQFF,TGTGCCAGCAGTTCATACAATGAGCAGTTCTTC
13,TRBJ1-2,TRBV11-2,TRBD1,-,CASSPTGNYGYTF,TGTGCCAGCAGCCCGACAGGGAACTATGGCTACACCTTC
17,TRBJ1-1,TRBV5-6,TRBD1,-,CASSPEKRQGLNTEAFF,TGTGCCAGCAGCCCGGAGAAGAGACAGGGGCTGAACACTGAAGCTTTCTTT
15,TRBJ2-5,TRBV7-9,TRBD2,once,CASSARLARQETQYF,TGTGCCAGCAGCGCTAGACTAGCTAGGCAAGAGACCCAGTACTTC
17,TRBJ2-7,TRBV18,TRBD1,-,CASSRQGTNPAFYEQYF,TGTGCCAGCTCACGACAGGGAACCAACCCCGCTTTCTACGAGCAGTACTTC
14,TRBJ2-7,TRBV27,-,-,CASSLLAEPYEQYF,TGTGCCAGCAGTTTATTGGCCGAACCCTACGAGCAGTACTTC
16,TRBJ1-2,TRBV6-6,-,-,CASSYSEVPSNYGYTF,TGTGCCAGCAGTTACTCCGAGGTTCCCTCTAACTATGGCTACACCTTC
13,TRBJ2-6,TRBV27,-,few,CASSYFGANVLTF,TGTGCCAGCAGTTACTTTGGGGCCAACGTCCTGACTTTC
11,TRBJ1-2,TRBV6-6,-,-,CASRGNYGYTF,TGTGCCTCCAGGGGCAACTATGGCTACACCTTC
16,TRBJ1-1,TRBV4-3,-,once,CASSQASHDLNTEAFF,TGCGCCAGCAGCCAAGCCTCCCATGACTTGAACACTGAAGCTTTCTTT
19,TRBJ1-1,TRBV30,-,-,CAWSSPGVGLPNNPLEAFF,TGTGCCTGGAGTTCCCCCGGGGTCGGGCTGCCGAACAACCCCCTTGAAGCTTTCTTT
13,TRBJ2-1,TRBV2,-,-,CASIDLAFNEQFF,TGTGCCAGCATCGATTTAGCATTCAATGAGCAGTTCTTC
16,TRBJ1-1,TRBV27,-,-,CASGWDKWGTSVEAFF,TGTGCCAGCGGGTGGGATAAGTGGGGGACATCGGTTGAAGCTTTCTTT
14,TRBJ1-5,TRBV4-1,-,-,CASSQAGGFKPQHF,TGCGCCAGCAGCCAAGCCGGGGGGTTTAAGCCCCAGCATTTT
13,TRBJ2-2,TRBV6-1,-,-,CATQGPYTGELFF,TGTGCCACTCAGGGTCCGTACACCGGGGAGCTGTTTTTT
16,TRBJ2-1,TRBV9,-,-,CASTREALAGYNEQFF,TGTGCCAGCACACGAGAGGCACTAGCCGGTTACAATGAGCAGTTCTTC
15,TRBJ1-5,TRBV18,TRBD1,-,CASSPGQGHNQPQHF,TGTGCCAGCTCACCGGGACAGGGCCACAATCAGCCCCAGCATTTT
15,TRBJ1-2,TRBV14,TRBD1,once,CASSPLGTVSYGYTF,TGTGCCAGCAGCCCCCTCGGGACAGTTTCCTATGGCTACACCTTC
15,TRBJ1-3,TRBV6-1,-,-,CASSDMGLAGNTIYF,TGTGCCAGCAGTGACATGGGCCTGGCGGGAAACACCATATATTTT
13,TRBJ1-2,TRBV5-1,-,-,CASSFDGDKGYTF,TGCGCCAGCAGCTTTGACGGGGATAAAGGCTACACCTTC
14,TRBJ1-5,TRBV28,TRBD1,-,CASSLGQRNQPQHF,TGTGCCAGCAGTTTGGGACAGCGCAATCAGCCCCAGCATTTT
14,TRBJ2-1,TRBV19,TRBD2,-,CASSSSGSYNEQFF,TGTGCCAGTAGTTCTAGCGGGTCCTACAATGAGCAGTTCTTC
13,TRBJ1-3,TRBV14,-,-,CASSQDWRNTIYF,TGTGCCAGCAGCCAAGATTGGCGAAACACCATATATTTT